Listed here are 11 T cell receptor beta chains from one sample, sequenced in a study of tumor-infiltrating lymphocytes in localized non-small cell lung cancer. The assay was immunoSEQ multiplex PCR, and TCRdb's table has in-frame clones only and misses some. The sample holds over 14,000 clones, about four fifths seen once. Source material: lung tumor tissue. The receptors come from a human donor with non-small cell lung cancer.

DNA of the CDR3: TGTGCCAGCAGCTTGCAAGCCAATGAGCAGTTCTTC. This codes for CASSLQANEQFF. This chain links TRBV5-6 with TRBJ2-1, with D uncertain. Germline values: CDR1 SGHDT, CDR2 YYEEEE. CDR3 length: 12 amino acids. V was pared by 1 base and J by 6 bases, with 5 bases between.

The chain employs TRBV6-5 and TRBJ1-2; D gene ambiguous. The CDR3 has 12 residues. The V gene lost 4 bases and the J gene lost 5 bases, with 8 bases spanning the gap. The germline CDR1 and CDR2 sequences are MNHEY and SVGAGI. The chain's CDR3 is CASSLEGYGYTF. For the CDR3, the DNA is TGTGCCAGCAGTTTGGAAGGTTATGGCTACACCTTC.

The chain uses TRBV4-1 and TRBJ2-3; D is perhaps TRBD2 (6 bases). CDR1 is MGHRA, CDR2 YSYEKL, per germline. The CDR3 consists of 17 residues. The V gene lost 2 bases and the J gene lost 0 bases, with 15 bases spanning the gap. Here the CDR3 reads CASSQPAGTSSTDTQYF. The CDR3 DNA reads TGCGCCAGCAGCCAACCTGCCGGGACTTCTAGCACAGATACGCAGTATTTT.

This clone has just a few counts. The chain is built from TRBV5-8 and TRBJ1-1, with D unresolved. CDR3 length equals 16 residues. The germline V gene has CDR1 SGHTS and CDR2 YDEGEE. V lost 5 bases and J 0 bases, leaving 17 bases between the germline ends. CDR3: CASRFRSRAVNTEAFF. DNA of the CDR3: TGTGCCAGCAGGTTTCGGTCCCGAGCAGTGAACACTGAAGCTTTCTTT.

The V call is TRBV19, the J call TRBJ2-2; TRBD1 matches at 9 bases. The trim removed 2 bases at V and 0 bases at J, leaving 1 base unmatched. Germline V lookup: CDR1 LNHDA, CDR2 SQIVND (reference sequence). The CDR3 length is 16 residues. CDR3 DNA sequence: TGTGCCAGTAGTATACGGACAGGGGCGAACACCGGGGAGCTGTTTTTT. As protein: CASSIRTGANTGELFF.

Points on this clone: At the DNA level, this CDR3 is encoded by other sequences in the same sample as well. The chain links TRBV6-1 to TRBJ2-7; D is undetermined. Trimming shortened V by 2 bases and J by 4 bases, and 6 bases separated the two germline ends. The germline CDR1 and CDR2 sequences are MNHNS and SASEGT. CDR3 length: 12 residues. Here the CDR3 DNA reads TGTGCCAGCAGTGAATATGGTTACGAGCAGTACTTC. Translating it yields CASSEYGYEQYF.

The J gene is TRBJ2-2, the V gene TRBV4-3; possibly TRBD2 for D (6 bases). The germline gives CDR1 LGHNA, CDR2 YSLEER. The length of the CDR3 is 14 residues. The V end was cut by 4 bases, the J end by 3 bases, with 9 bases between. The CDR3 DNA is TGCGCCAGCAGCCTGCGGGAAGACACCGGGGAGCTGTTTTTT. The encoded protein is CASSLREDTGELFF.

V and J are TRBV6-5 and TRBJ2-7; the D gene is possibly TRBD1 (6 bases). The V gene's germline CDR1 is MNHEY and CDR2 SVGAGI. Trimming stripped 5 bases from V and 2 bases from J, with 13 bases between. The CDR3 consists of 14 residues. CDR3 protein: CASSTTGMPYEQYF. In DNA form, the CDR3 reads TGTGCCAGCAGTACAACAGGGATGCCCTACGAGCAGTACTTC.

This CDR3 reads CASSLADRGPSYEQYF. The CDR3 DNA is TGCGCCAGCAGCTTGGCCGACAGGGGTCCCTCCTACGAGCAGTACTTC. This chain uses TRBV5-1 with TRBJ2-7; 8 nucleotides match TRBD1. Germline-derived CDR1 and CDR2 are SGHRS and YFSETQ. This CDR3 region has 16 residues. The ends lost 0 bases at V and 0 bases at J; junction bases unmatched: 5.

The chain has TRBV2 and TRBJ2-5, with 12 positions matching TRBD2. After removal of 6 bases from V and 1 base from J, the junction contained 6 bases not matched to a gene. Germline V gene sequence: CDR1 SNHLY, CDR2 FYNNEI. This CDR3 comprises 16 residues. Here the CDR3 reads CASRRGLAGIQETQYF. The CDR3 region has the DNA TGTGCCAGCAGAAGAGGACTAGCGGGAATCCAAGAGACCCAGTACTTC.

DNA of the CDR3: TGTGCCAGCAGCTCCCGCACAGATACGCAGTATTTT. Amino acids: CASSSRTDTQYF. This chain connects TRBV5-8 to TRBJ2-3; the D is unclear. The CDR3 covers 12 residues. V was trimmed by 3 bases and J by 1 base, leaving 3 bases between them. Germline values: CDR1 SGHTS, CDR2 YDEGEE.